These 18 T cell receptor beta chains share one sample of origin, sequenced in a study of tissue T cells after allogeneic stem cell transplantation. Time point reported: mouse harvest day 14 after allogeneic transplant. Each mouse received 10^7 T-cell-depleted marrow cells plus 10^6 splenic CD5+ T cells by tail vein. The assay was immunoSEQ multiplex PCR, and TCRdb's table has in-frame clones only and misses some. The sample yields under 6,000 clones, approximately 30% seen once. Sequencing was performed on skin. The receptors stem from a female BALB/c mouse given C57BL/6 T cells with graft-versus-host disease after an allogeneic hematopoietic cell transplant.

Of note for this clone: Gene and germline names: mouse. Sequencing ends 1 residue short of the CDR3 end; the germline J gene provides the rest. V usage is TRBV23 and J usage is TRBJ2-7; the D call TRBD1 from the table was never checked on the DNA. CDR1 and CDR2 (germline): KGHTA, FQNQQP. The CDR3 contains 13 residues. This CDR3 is CSSSRQGAGEQYF. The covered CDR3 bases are TGCTCCAGCAGCCGACAGGGGGCGGGTGAACAGTAC.

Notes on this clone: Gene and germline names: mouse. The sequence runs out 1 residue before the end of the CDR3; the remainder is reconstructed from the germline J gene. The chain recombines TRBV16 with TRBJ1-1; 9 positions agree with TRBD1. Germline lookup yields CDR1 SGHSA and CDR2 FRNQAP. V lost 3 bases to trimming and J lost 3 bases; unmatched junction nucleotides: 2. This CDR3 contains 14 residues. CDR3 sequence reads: CASSFRDRDTEVFF. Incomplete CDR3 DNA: TGTGCAAGCAGCTTCCGGGACAGGGACACAGAAGTCTTC.

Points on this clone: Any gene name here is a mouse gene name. The part of the CDR3 DNA that was read is TGTGCCAGCAGTCTGTCGATGGGTAACCAAGACACCCAGTAC. Protein: CASSLSMGNQDTQY. The CDR3 in its entirety is CASSLSMGNQDTQYF. The chain has TRBV26 and TRBJ2-5; D unclear. The read falls 1 residue short of the CDR3 end, and the missing part is taken from the germline J gene. Trimming shortened V by 0 bases and J by 0 bases, and 7 bases separated the two germline ends. This CDR3 region has 15 residues. Germline V gene sequence: CDR1 KGHPV, CDR2 FQNQEV (reference sequence).

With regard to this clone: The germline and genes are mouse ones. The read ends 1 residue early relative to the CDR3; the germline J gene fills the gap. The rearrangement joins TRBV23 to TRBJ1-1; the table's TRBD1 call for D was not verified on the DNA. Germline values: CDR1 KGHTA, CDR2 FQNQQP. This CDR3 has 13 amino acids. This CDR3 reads CSSSQDRNTEVFF. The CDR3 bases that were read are TGCTCCAGCAGTCAGGACAGAAACACAGAAGTCTTC.

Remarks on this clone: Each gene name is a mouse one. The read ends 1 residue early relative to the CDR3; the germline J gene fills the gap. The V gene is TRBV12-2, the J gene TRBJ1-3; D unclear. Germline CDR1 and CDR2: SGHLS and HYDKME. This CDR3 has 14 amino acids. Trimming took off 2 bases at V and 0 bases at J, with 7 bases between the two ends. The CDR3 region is CASSPENSGNTLYF. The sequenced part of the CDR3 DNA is TGTGCCAGCTCTCCAGAGAATTCTGGAAATACGCTCTAT.

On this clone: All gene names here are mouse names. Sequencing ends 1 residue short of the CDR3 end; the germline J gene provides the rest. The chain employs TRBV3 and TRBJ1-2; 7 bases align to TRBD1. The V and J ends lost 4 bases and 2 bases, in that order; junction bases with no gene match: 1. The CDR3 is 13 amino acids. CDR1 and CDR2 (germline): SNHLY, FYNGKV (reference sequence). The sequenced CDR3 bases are TGTGCCAGCAGCTCACAGGGGAACTCCGACTACACC. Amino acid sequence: CASSSQGNSDYT. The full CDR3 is CASSSQGNSDYTF.

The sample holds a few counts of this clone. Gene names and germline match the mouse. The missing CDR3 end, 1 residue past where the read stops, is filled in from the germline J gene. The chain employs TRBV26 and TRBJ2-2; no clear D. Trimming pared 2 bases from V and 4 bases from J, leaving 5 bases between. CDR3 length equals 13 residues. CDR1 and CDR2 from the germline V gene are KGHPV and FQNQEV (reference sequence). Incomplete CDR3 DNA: TGTGCCAGCAGTCTGGCGGGCACCGGGCAGCTCTAC. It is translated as CASSLAGTGQLY. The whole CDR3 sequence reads CASSLAGTGQLYF.

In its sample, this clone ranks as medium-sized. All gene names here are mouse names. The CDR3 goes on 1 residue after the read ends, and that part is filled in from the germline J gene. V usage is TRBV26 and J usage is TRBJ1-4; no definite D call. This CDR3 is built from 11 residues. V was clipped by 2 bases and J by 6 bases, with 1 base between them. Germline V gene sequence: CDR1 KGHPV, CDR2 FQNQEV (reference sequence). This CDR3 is CASSLDERLFF. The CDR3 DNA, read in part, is TGTGCCAGCAGTCTGGACGAAAGATTATTT. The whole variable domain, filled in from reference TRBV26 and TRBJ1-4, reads NSKVIQTPRYLVKGQGQKAKMRCIPEKGHPVVFWYQQNKNNEFKFLINFQNQEVLQQIDMTEKRFSAECPSNSPCSLEIQSSEAGDSALYLCASSLDERLFFGHGTKLSVL.

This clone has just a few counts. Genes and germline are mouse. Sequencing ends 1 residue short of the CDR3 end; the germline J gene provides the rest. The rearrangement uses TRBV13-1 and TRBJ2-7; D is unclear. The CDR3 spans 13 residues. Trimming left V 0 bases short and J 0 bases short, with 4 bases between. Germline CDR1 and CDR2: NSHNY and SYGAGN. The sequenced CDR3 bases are TGTGCCAGCAGTGATGACATCTCCTATGAACAGTAC. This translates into CASSDDISYEQY. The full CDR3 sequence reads CASSDDISYEQYF.

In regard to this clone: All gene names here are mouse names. CDR3: CASSWGGQDTQYF. The CDR3 DNA, read in part, is TGTGCCAGCTCTTGGGGGGGTCAAGACACCCAGTAC. The chain has TRBV12-1 and TRBJ2-5; the match to TRBD2 covers 8 bases. Read coverage stops 1 residue before the CDR3 terminus; the germline J gene supplies the remainder. The CDR3 runs 13 residues. CDR1 is SGHSN and CDR2 is HYEKVE in the germline V gene. The V and J ends lost 3 bases and 3 bases, in that order; junction bases with no gene match: 1.

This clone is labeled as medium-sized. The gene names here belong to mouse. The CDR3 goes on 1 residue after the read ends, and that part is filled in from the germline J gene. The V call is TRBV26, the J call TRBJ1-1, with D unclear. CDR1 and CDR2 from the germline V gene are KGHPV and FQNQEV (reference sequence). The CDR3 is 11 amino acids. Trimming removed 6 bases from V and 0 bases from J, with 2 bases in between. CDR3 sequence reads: CASRQNTEVFF. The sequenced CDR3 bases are TGTGCCAGCAGACAGAACACAGAAGTCTTC. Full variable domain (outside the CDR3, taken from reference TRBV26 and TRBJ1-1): NSKVIQTPRYLVKGQGQKAKMRCIPEKGHPVVFWYQQNKNNEFKFLINFQNQEVLQQIDMTEKRFSAECPSNSPCSLEIQSSEAGDSALYLCASRQNTEVFFGKGTRLTVV.

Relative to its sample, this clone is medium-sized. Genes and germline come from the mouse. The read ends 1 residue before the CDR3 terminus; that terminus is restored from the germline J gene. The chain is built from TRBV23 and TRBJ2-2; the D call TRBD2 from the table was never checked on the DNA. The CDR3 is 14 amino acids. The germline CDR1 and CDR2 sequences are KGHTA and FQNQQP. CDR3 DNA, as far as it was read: TGCTCCAGCAGTCCGGGACTAAACACCGGGCAGCTCTAC. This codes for CSSSPGLNTGQLY. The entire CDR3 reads CSSSPGLNTGQLYF. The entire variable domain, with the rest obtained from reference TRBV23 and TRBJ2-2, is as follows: DAAVTQKPRYLIKMKGQEAEMKCIPEKGHTAVFWYQQKQSKELKFLIYFQNQQPLDQIDMVKERFSAVCPSSSLCSLGIRTCEAEDSALYLCSSSPGLNTGQLYFGEGSKLTVL.

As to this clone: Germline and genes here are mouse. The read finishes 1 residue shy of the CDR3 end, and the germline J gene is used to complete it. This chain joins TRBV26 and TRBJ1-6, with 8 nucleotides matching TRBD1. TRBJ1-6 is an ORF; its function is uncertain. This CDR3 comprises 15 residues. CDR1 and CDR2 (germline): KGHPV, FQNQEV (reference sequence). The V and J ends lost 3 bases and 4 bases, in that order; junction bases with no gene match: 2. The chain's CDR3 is CASSLGQGYNSPLYF. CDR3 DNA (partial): TGTGCCAGCAGTCTAGGACAGGGTTATAATTCGCCCCTCTAC.

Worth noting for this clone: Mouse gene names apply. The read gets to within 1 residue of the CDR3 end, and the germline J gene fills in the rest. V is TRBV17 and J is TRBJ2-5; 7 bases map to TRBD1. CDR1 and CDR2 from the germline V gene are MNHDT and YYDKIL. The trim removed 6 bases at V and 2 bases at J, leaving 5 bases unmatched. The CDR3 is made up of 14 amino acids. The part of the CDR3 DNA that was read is TGTGCTAGCAGCCCGGGACAGTTCCAAGACACCCAGTAC. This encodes CASSPGQFQDTQY. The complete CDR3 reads CASSPGQFQDTQYF.

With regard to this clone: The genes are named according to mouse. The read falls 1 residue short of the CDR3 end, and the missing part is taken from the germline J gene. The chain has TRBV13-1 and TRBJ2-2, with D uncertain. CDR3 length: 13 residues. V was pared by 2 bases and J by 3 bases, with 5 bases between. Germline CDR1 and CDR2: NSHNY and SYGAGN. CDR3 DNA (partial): TGTGCCAGCAGTGAGGGGTACACCGGGCAGCTCTAC. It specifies CASSEGYTGQLY. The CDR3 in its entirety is CASSEGYTGQLYF.

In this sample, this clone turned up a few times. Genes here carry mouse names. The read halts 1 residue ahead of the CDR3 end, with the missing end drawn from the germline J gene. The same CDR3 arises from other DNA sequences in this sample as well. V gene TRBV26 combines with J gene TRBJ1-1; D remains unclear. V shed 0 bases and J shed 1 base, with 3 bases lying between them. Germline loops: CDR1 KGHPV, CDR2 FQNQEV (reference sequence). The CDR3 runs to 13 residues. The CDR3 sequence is CASSLSGNTEVFF. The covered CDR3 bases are TGTGCCAGCAGTCTGTCCGGGAACACAGAAGTCTTC.

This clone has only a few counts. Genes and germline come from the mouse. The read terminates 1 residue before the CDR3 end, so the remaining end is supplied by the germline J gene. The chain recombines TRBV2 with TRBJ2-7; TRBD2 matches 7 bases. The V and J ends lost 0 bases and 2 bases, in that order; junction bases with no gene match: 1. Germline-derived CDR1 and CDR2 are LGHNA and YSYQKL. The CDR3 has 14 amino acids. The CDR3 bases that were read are TGTGCCAGCAGCCAAGATTGGGGGGCCTATGAACAGTAC. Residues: CASSQDWGAYEQY. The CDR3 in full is CASSQDWGAYEQYF.

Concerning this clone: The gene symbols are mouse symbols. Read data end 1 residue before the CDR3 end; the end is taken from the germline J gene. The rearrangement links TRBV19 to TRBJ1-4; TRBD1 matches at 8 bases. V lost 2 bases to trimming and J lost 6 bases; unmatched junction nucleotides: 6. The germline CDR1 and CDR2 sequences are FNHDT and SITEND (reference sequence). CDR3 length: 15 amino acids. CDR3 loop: CASSMIPTGDERLFF. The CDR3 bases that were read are TGTGCCAGCAGTATGATTCCGACAGGGGACGAAAGATTATTT.